The 13 T cell receptor beta chains below all came from one sample that was sequenced in a study of T cell responses to AZD1222 COVID-19 vaccine (dated by TCRdb to the early 2020s). The receptor library was made with the immunoSEQ multiplex PCR assay. What TCRdb holds here is the immuneACCESS table cut down to in-frame rearrangements. Part of the clones is not present; checked against another copy, under half of the missing clones reflect an unresolved V gene, and the others are unexplained. This sample has about 190,000 clones in its table, and approximately 92% of those were observed once. The top ten clones comprise roughly 1.4% of the sample. The intended sense of this specimen's time point label: baseline before first vaccination. The material was peripheral blood, obtained on day 0 of AZD1222 vaccination. All receptors derive from an adult in good health.

This clone has just one count. This sequence joins TRBV5-6 and TRBJ1-2; TRBD1 agrees at 12 bases. Germline CDR1 is SGHDT and CDR2 is YYEEEE. The junction had 5 bases not matched to a gene; V was cut back by 3 bases and J by 5 bases. This CDR3 spans 15 amino acids. CDR3 sequence reads: CASSWGTGGQYGYTF. DNA for the CDR3: TGTGCCAGCAGCTGGGGGACAGGGGGCCAATATGGCTACACCTTC.

V and J are TRBV2 and TRBJ1-2; TRBD1 aligns across 8 bases. The CDR3 spans 13 residues. The germline V gene encodes CDR1 SNHLY and CDR2 FYNNEI. V was pared by 4 bases and J by 6 bases, with 4 bases of the junction left unmatched. CDR3 sequence: CASSGTGRNGYTF. The CDR3 DNA reads TGTGCCAGCAGTGGGACAGGGCGCAATGGCTACACCTTC.

The chain has TRBV4-2 and TRBJ1-4; D not certain. This CDR3 is built from 18 residues. V was clipped by 1 base and J by 0 bases, with 15 bases between them. Per germline, CDR1 LGHNA and CDR2 YNFKEQ. CDR3: CASSQVSGWASTNEKLFF. As DNA, the CDR3 is TGTGCCAGCAGCCAAGTATCGGGGTGGGCTTCAACTAATGAAAAACTGTTTTTT.

V is TRBV3-1 (or the pseudogene TRBV3-2) and J is TRBJ1-6; D is unclear. The germline gives CDR1 LGHDT, CDR2 YNNKEL (reference sequence). Trimming shortened V by 2 bases and J by 5 bases, and 10 bases separated the two germline ends. There are 15 residues in the CDR3. The CDR3 protein is CASSQLHRNNSPLHF. The CDR3 DNA is TGTGCCAGCAGCCAACTTCACAGAAATAATTCACCCCTCCACTTT.

This clone was picked up one time. V gene TRBV5-4 combines with J gene TRBJ2-2; tentative D call: TRBD2 (6 bases). Trimming took off 3 bases at V and 6 bases at J, with 6 bases between the two ends. The CDR3 has 12 residues. In germline, CDR1 is SGHNT, CDR2 YYREEE (reference sequence). The CDR3 nucleotides read TGTGCCAGCAGCTGGGGGGCCGGGGAGCTGTTTTTT. It codes for CASSWGAGELFF.

The rearrangement links TRBV21-1 to TRBJ1-1. TRBV21-1 is flagged as a pseudogene. The CDR3 sequence is 12 residues long. The CDR3 DNA is TGTGCCAGCAGCGGAAGGGACTGTGAAGCTTTCTTT. This encodes CASSGRDCEAFF.

This chain uses TRBV28 with TRBJ1-1; D gene ambiguous. The CDR3 is made up of 14 amino acids. V was pared by 6 bases and J by 3 bases, with 14 bases between. CDR1 and CDR2 (germline): MDHEN, SYDVKM. Here the CDR3 DNA reads TGTGCCAGCAGCCCAGCTGACAAATACACTGAAGCTTTCTTT. As protein: CASSPADKYTEAFF.

J is TRBJ1-5 and V is TRBV5-8; D is possibly TRBD1 (5 bases). CDR3 length: 14 residues. The V end lost 4 bases, the J end lost 3 bases, and 11 bases lay between the germline ends. The germline V gene has CDR1 SGHTS and CDR2 YDEGEE. In DNA form, the CDR3 reads TGTGCCAGCAGCCCCGGGGGACCCAATCAGCCCCAGCATTTT. Translation gives CASSPGGPNQPQHF.

The chain uses TRBV5-5 and TRBJ1-1; D might be TRBD1 (6 bases). There are 17 residues in the CDR3. Trimming took off 0 bases at V and 7 bases at J, with 22 bases between the two ends. CDR1 is SGHKS and CDR2 is YYEKEE in the germline V gene (reference sequence). The CDR3 bases are TGTGCCAGCAGCTTGGCGTTGGGGGCAACCGGAGCGCATGAAGCTTTCTTT. Its protein product is CASSLALGATGAHEAFF.

The chain joins TRBV21-1 to TRBJ1-4. TRBV21-1 is assigned pseudogene status. This CDR3 is built from 16 residues. The DNA of the CDR3 is TGTGCCAGCAGCAAAAGGTGGCAGCGCCGGGGGGAAAAACTGTTTTTT. It specifies CASSKRWQRRGEKLFF.

In this sample, this clone turned up once. V gene TRBV7-2 combines with J gene TRBJ2-1; possible D gene TRBD2, 6 bases. Trimming pared 3 bases from V and 0 bases from J, leaving 9 bases between. Germline CDR1 reads SGHTA; CDR2 reads FQGNSA. This CDR3 comprises 15 residues. As DNA, the CDR3 is TGTGCCAGCAGCTTCCGGGGGAACTCCTACAATGAGCAGTTCTTC. Protein sequence: CASSFRGNSYNEQFF.

V gene TRBV28 combines with J gene TRBJ1-5, with 9 bases lining up with TRBD1. V lost 3 bases and J lost 7; bases outside the gene matches: 13. CDR1 and CDR2 (germline): MDHEN, SYDVKM. The CDR3 is made up of 17 amino acids. In nucleotides, the CDR3 is TGTGCCAGCAGTTTGAGCTCGGGACAGGGAAGGGGGCAGCCCCAGCATTTT. Its protein is CASSLSSGQGRGQPQHF. The full variable domain, its missing parts supplied by reference TRBV28 and TRBJ1-5, is DVKVTQSSRYLVKRTGEKVFLECVQDMDHENMFWYRQDPGLGLRLIYFSYDVKMKEKGDIPEGYSVSREKKERFSLILESASTNQTSMYLCASSLSSGQGRGQPQHFGDGTRLSIL.

V usage is TRBV18 and J usage is TRBJ1-6, with a tentative D call TRBD1 (5 bases). V lost 3 bases, J lost 7 bases, and 10 bases lay in between. This CDR3 is 14 amino acids long. Germline CDR1 KGHSH, CDR2 LQKENI. DNA of the CDR3: TGTGCCAGCTCACCGGGCCGGGGCAATTCACCCCTCCACTTT. Encoded protein: CASSPGRGNSPLHF.